The 27 T cell receptor beta chains reported below all come from one sample, sequenced in a study of blood T cells in healthy people across ages. A sample-barcoded 5' primer and a J-beta primer mix were used in a second PCR of roughly 7 to 11 cycles. TCRdb fed the 5' RACE reads into MiXCR, producing one record per CDR3 protein. The sample has about 1,000,000 distinct CDR3 sequences; 40% to 50% are singletons. Sequencing was performed on blood. The receptors shown here come from a woman in her sixties in good health.

The chain uses TRBV20-1 and TRBJ1-5; D is perhaps TRBD1 (5 bases). Germline-derived CDR1 and CDR2 are DFQATT and SNEGSKA (reference sequence). The CDR3 extends over 13 amino acids. Trimming left V 3 bases short and J 5 bases short, with 11 bases between. CDR3 coding DNA: TGCAGTGCTAGGGGGGAGGGGTATCAGCCCCAGCATTTT. Its protein is CSARGEGYQPQHF.

Notes on this clonotype: One end of the junction fails to match germline, which may point to a read error. The chain recombines TRBV15 with TRBJ1-2; 7 bases are a match to TRBD1. This CDR3 has 17 amino acids. Germline-derived CDR1 and CDR2 are LNHNV and YYDKDF (reference sequence). The CDR3 protein is CATSRDRVTGDAYGCTF. Here the CDR3 DNA reads TGTGCCACCAGCAGAGATAGGGTAACAGGGGATGCCTATGGCTGCACCTTC.

Only a few counts were recorded for this clonotype. The gene calls are TRBV28 and TRBJ2-1; TRBD1 matches 8 bases. V was pared by 7 bases and J by 8 bases, with 10 bases of the junction left unmatched. In germline, CDR1 is MDHEN, CDR2 SYDVKM. The CDR3 is 14 amino acids. The CDR3 here is CASTLTGVDDEQFF. The CDR3 DNA reads as TGTGCCAGCACCTTGACAGGGGTCGACGATGAGCAGTTCTTC. The full variable domain, completed using reference TRBV28 and TRBJ2-1, is DVKVTQSSRYLVKRTGEKVFLECVQDMDHENMFWYRQDPGLGLRLIYFSYDVKMKEKGDIPEGYSVSREKKERFSLILESASTNQTSMYLCASTLTGVDDEQFFGPGTRLTVL.

This clonotype has a handful of counts. V and J are TRBV29-1 and TRBJ2-3; D uncertain. The CDR3 length is 12 residues. Germline CDR1 SQVTM, CDR2 ANQGSEA. V gave up 7 bases and J gave up 7 bases, with 15 bases separating them. CDR3 region: CSAQYGGNTQYF. CDR3 DNA sequence: TGCAGCGCCCAATACGGCGGAAATACGCAGTATTTT.

This chain uses TRBV6-2 or TRBV6-3 with TRBJ2-4; possibly TRBD1 for D (5 bases). There are 15 residues in the CDR3. Trimming took off 6 bases at V and 1 base at J, with 13 bases between the two ends. Germline CDR1 reads MNHEY; CDR2 reads SVGEGT. The CDR3 protein is CASSPPGFAKNIQYF. CDR3 sequence (DNA): TGTGCCAGCAGCCCCCCAGGGTTCGCCAAAAACATTCAGTACTTC.

The chain combines TRBV15 with TRBJ2-4; D may correspond to TRBD1 or TRBD2 (5 bases each). The better agreement between TRBJ2-7 and the DNA end casts doubt on the J call. This CDR3 region has 11 residues. Germline values: CDR1 LNHNV, CDR2 YYDKDF (reference sequence). The CDR3 spells CATMGDLEQYF. The CDR3 nucleotides are TGTGCCACCATGGGGGATCTCGAGCAGTACTTC.

The CDR3: CASGLGTGGRETQYF. The CDR3 region has the DNA TGTGCTAGTGGTTTGGGGACAGGGGGCCGAGAGACCCAGTACTTC. V gene TRBV12-5 combines with J gene TRBJ2-7; 11 bases match TRBD1. The J call may be faulty, since TRBJ2-5 better matches the DNA end. This CDR3 region has 15 residues. Germline-derived CDR1 and CDR2 are LGHNT and FRNRAP.

This chain links TRBV20-1 with TRBJ2-5; TRBD1 matches at 8 bases. The germline V gene encodes CDR1 DFQATT and CDR2 SNEGSKA (reference sequence). J was trimmed by 11 bases and V by 4 bases; bases with no gene match: 15. The CDR3 contains 14 residues. CDR3: CSAIVLGQDREQYF. In DNA, the CDR3 is TGCAGTGCTATAGTCCTGGGACAGGATCGAGAGCAGTACTTC.

The chain has TRBV29-1 and TRBJ2-1; 8 bases fit TRBD1. Germline CDR1 reads SQVTM; CDR2 reads ANQGSEA. CDR3 length: 13 residues. V trimming: 7 bases; J trimming: 1 base; junction bases outside the gene matches: 3. CDR3 in DNA: TGCAGCGACAGACAGGGGTCCTACAATGAGCAGTTCTTC. Translated, it gives CSDRQGSYNEQFF.

This clonotype was picked up one time. CDR3: CASGDQGFAEAFF. CDR3 in DNA: TGTGCCAGCGGCGACCAGGGTTTCGCTGAAGCTTTCTTT. V gene TRBV12-3 or TRBV12-4 combines with J gene TRBJ1-1; tentatively, D is TRBD1 (5 bases). The ends were cut back, 8 bases at V and 6 bases at J, with 16 bases in the middle. The CDR3 is 13 amino acids.

A few counts support this clonotype. This chain joins TRBV20-1 and TRBJ2-5, with 8 bases identical to TRBD1. Germline CDR1 and CDR2: DFQATT and SNEGSKA (reference sequence). The CDR3 totals 12 residues. J was trimmed by 5 bases and V by 5 bases; bases with no gene match: 4. The CDR3 reads CSAWGQAETQYF. CDR3 in DNA: TGCAGTGCTTGGGGACAGGCGGAGACCCAGTACTTC.

V is TRBV9 and J is TRBJ1-1; 7 bases line up with TRBD1. The V gene end was trimmed by 3 bases and the J gene end by 3 bases; junction bases not matched to a gene: 8. The CDR3 length is 15 residues. CDR1 is SGDLS, CDR2 YYNGEE, per germline. The CDR3 nucleotides read TGTGCCAGCAGCGCAGGGGGGAGGCCGGACACTGAAGCTTTCTTT. Translating it yields CASSAGGRPDTEAFF.

The chain has TRBV9 and TRBJ2-7; 7 bases map to TRBD2. J lost 1 base, V lost 0 bases, and 4 bases had no gene match. CDR3 length equals 15 residues. Germline V lookup: CDR1 SGDLS, CDR2 YYNGEE. The CDR3 is CASSVDPGRSYEQYF. The CDR3 DNA reads TGTGCCAGCAGCGTAGACCCCGGGAGGTCCTACGAGCAGTACTTC.

V usage is TRBV12-3 or TRBV12-4 and J usage is TRBJ1-5; D is uncertain. The CDR3 totals 16 residues. Trimming cost V 1 base and J 2 bases, with 12 bases left between them. The CDR3 region is CASSLGGTGGNQPQHF. CDR3 coding DNA: TGTGCCAGCAGTTTAGGGGGAACCGGGGGCAATCAGCCCCAGCATTTT.

The V and J genes are TRBV7-9 and TRBJ2-7, with D maybe TRBD1 (5 bases). This CDR3 has 14 amino acids. From germline, CDR1 is SEHNR and CDR2 FQNEAQ (reference sequence). V was clipped by 3 bases and J by 6 bases, with 15 bases between them. CDR3 residues: CASSLRQLTSEQYF. The CDR3 DNA follows: TGTGCCAGCAGCTTGCGACAGCTGACGAGCGAGCAGTACTTC.

This clonotype showed up just a few times. V is TRBV28 and J is TRBJ2-4; tentatively, D is TRBD1 (6 bases). This CDR3 has 16 residues. Per the germline V gene, CDR1 is MDHEN and CDR2 is SYDVKM. Trimming removed 5 bases at V and 6 bases at J, with 20 bases between. The chain's CDR3 is CASSPDYRVTLNIQYF. CDR3 sequence (DNA): TGTGCCAGCAGTCCTGACTACAGGGTTACCCTAAACATTCAGTACTTC.

As to this clonotype: A read error may explain this, as a much larger clone is one base away. The chain employs TRBV6-6 and TRBJ2-3; unclear D gene. From germline, CDR1 is MNHNY and CDR2 SVGAGI (reference sequence). V lost 5 bases and J lost 0, with 6 bases in between. This CDR3 spans 13 amino acids. The CDR3: CASSDDSTDTQYF. As DNA, the CDR3 is TGTGCCAGCAGTGATGATAGCACAGATACGCAGTATTTT.

The chain has TRBV6-1 and TRBJ2-5; tentatively, D is TRBD2 (6 bases). Germline assignment: CDR1 MNHNS and CDR2 SASEGT. The V end was cut by 3 bases, the J end by 2 bases, with 16 bases between. The length of the CDR3 is 16 residues. The CDR3 nucleotides are TGTGCCAGCAGTGACCCCCACCGGGGAGGACAAGAGACCCAGTACTTC. Translation gives CASSDPHRGGQETQYF.

This rearrangement joins TRBV6-5 to TRBJ2-7, with D possibly matching TRBD2 (6 bases). The CDR3 contains 15 residues. Per germline, CDR1 MNHEY and CDR2 SVGAGI. The germline V and J ends were trimmed by 6 bases and 7 bases, with 22 bases remaining between them. The CDR3 bases are TGTGCCAGCAGGCGGGGAGGACTCCCCTTGGGGGAGCAGTACTTC. Protein product: CASRRGGLPLGEQYF.

This clonotype appeared many times. The CDR3 region is CASSDGQGPYEQYF. The CDR3 bases are TGTGCCAGCAGTGACGGACAGGGGCCCTACGAGCAGTACTTC. The chain combines TRBV6-5 with TRBJ2-7; 9 nucleotides agree with TRBD1. The V gene end was trimmed by 5 bases and the J gene end by 2 bases; junction bases not matched to a gene: 4. The CDR3 contains 14 residues. From germline, CDR1 is MNHEY and CDR2 SVGAGI.

This clonotype has more than one count but fewer than ten. The CDR3 is CASSLMGLAGGFYNEQFF. CDR3 coding DNA: TGTGCCAGCAGTTTAATGGGGCTAGCGGGAGGATTCTACAATGAGCAGTTCTTC. The chain has TRBV28 and TRBJ2-1, with 11 bases lining up with TRBD2. CDR3 length: 18 amino acids. V lost 2 bases to trimming and J lost 3 bases; unmatched junction nucleotides: 9. Germline-derived CDR1 and CDR2 are MDHEN and SYDVKM.

A few counts support this clonotype. This rearrangement joins TRBV20-1 to TRBJ2-1; 7 nucleotides align to TRBD2. This CDR3 is built from 14 residues. Germline V gene sequence: CDR1 DFQATT, CDR2 SNEGSKA (reference sequence). V shed 8 bases, J shed 2 bases, and the junction held 9 bases outside the gene matches. The CDR3 DNA follows: TGCAGTCTAGGCGGGAGAAATGCCTACAATGAGCAGTTCTTC. Encoded protein: CSLGGRNAYNEQFF.

V gene TRBV9 combines with J gene TRBJ2-1; D is perhaps TRBD2 (5 bases). Germline V lookup: CDR1 SGDLS, CDR2 YYNGEE. The CDR3 contains 13 residues. Deletions cut 4 bases from V and 8 bases from J, with 13 bases between. The CDR3 DNA is TGTGCCAGCAGCCCCAATTCCGGGGATGAGCAGTTCTTC. It translates to CASSPNSGDEQFF. Using reference TRBV9 and TRBJ2-1 for the parts outside the CDR3, the full variable domain is DSGVTQTPKHLITATGQRVTLRCSPRSGDLSVYWYQQSLDQGLQFLIQYYNGEERAKGNILERFSAQQFPDLHSELNLSSLELGDSALYFCASSPNSGDEQFFGPGTRLTVL.

J is TRBJ2-1 and V is TRBV11-2; 9 bases map to TRBD2. The germline CDR1 and CDR2 sequences are SGHAT and FQNNGV. After removal of 7 bases from V and 9 bases from J, the junction contained 13 bases not matched to a gene. The CDR3 length is 15 residues. In DNA form, the CDR3 reads TGTGCCAGCAACATAGCGGGAGCCCAAGGAGGTGAGCAGTTCTTC. It specifies CASNIAGAQGGEQFF.

The gene calls are TRBV6-2 or TRBV6-3 and TRBJ2-1; D may match TRBD1 or TRBD2 (5 bases each). Germline lookup yields CDR1 MNHEY and CDR2 SVGEGT. V lost 10 bases and J 5 bases, leaving 15 bases between the germline ends. This CDR3 spans 13 amino acids. CDR3 residues: CATLGRGHNEQFF. The CDR3 nucleotides are TGTGCCACCCTCGGACGGGGCCACAATGAGCAGTTCTTC.

The chain carries TRBV3-1 and TRBJ2-3; tentative D call: TRBD2 (5 bases). CDR1 and CDR2 (germline): LGHDT, YNNKEL (reference sequence). V dropped 4 bases and J dropped 0 bases, with 8 bases sitting between them. This CDR3 comprises 14 residues. For the CDR3, the DNA is TGTGCCAGCAGCCCGGGGATAAGCACAGATACGCAGTATTTT. It translates to CASSPGISTDTQYF.

As regards this clonotype: This sequence may be a read error, since a much larger clone differs from it by one base. Because the CDR3 is missing its conserved closing phenylalanine or tryptophan, this is likely a read error. The chain links TRBV20-1 to TRBJ2-1; maybe TRBD2 (6 bases). The CDR3 runs to 13 residues. Germline values: CDR1 DFQATT, CDR2 SNEGSKA (reference sequence). V lost 6 bases and J 3 bases, leaving 12 bases between the germline ends. CDR3: CSARGLLYNEQFL. The CDR3 nucleotides read TGCAGTGCGAGGGGACTCCTCTACAATGAGCAGTTCTTA.